This TCR beta chain was sequenced in a study of T cell clones after liver transplantation. Study context: HCV positivity affected three of eight recipients; the rest lacked autoimmune or viral indications.

The table came from immunoSEQ multiplex PCR; TCRdb's copy has only in-frame clones and leaves some out. This sample has around 20,000 clones, with about 87% found just once. General observations from the study: Small, mixed patient groups and varying post-transplant times limit these conclusions. A significant post-transplant drop in circulating graft-donor-reactive CD4 TCRbeta sequences occurred in most of the 8 subjects.

As for this clone: Its antigen is not identified.

CDR3 length: 18 amino acids. Trimming took 2 bases from V and 5 from J; bases not matched to a gene: 17. Germline CDR1 and CDR2: MDHEN and SYDVKM. The TCR was taken from a human donor who received a liver transplant. The sequencing used CD8+ T cells from blood, collected before liver transplant. This chain joins TRBV28 and TRBJ1-2; 7 nucleotides agree with TRBD1. CDR3 amino acids: CASSLRVGTDHPDYGYTF. The CDR3 bases are TGTGCCAGCAGTTTACGGGTAGGGACAGACCACCCGGATTATGGCTACACCTTC.